This T cell receptor beta chain comes out of a study of blood T cell repertoires in COVID-19. Overall study: Acute and convalescent COVID-19 samples came from the United States, Italy and Spain. PBMCs, B-cell-depleted T cells, or T cells provided the cDNA or gDNA that made up the material.

Germline V lookup: CDR1 LNHDA, CDR2 SQIVND (reference sequence). V gave up 6 bases and J gave up 0 bases, with 15 bases separating them. The CDR3 spans 15 residues. Per the original methods: Reference gene primer amplification yielded estimated nucleated cell counts. Method: immunoSEQ multiplex PCR; TCRdb's copy keeps in-frame clones and lacks some. D and trimming come from the DNA, and the V and J calls and clone size come from that table. The sample shows approximately 170,000 clones, 86% of them seen only once. The gene calls are TRBV19 and TRBJ2-7; D is possibly TRBD2 (5 bases). This TCR was sampled from a woman aged 70-85 years with acute or convalescent COVID-19. Input material: peripheral blood. The CDR3 sequence is CASSPTSGASYEQYF. In nucleotides, the CDR3 is TGTGCCAGTAGCCCGACGAGCGGTGCCTCCTACGAGCAGTACTTC.